These 29 T cell receptor beta chains originate from one sample sequenced in a study of T cell responses to AZD1222 COVID-19 vaccine. Profiling relied on immunoSEQ multiplex PCR, and the TCRdb table lists in-frame clones only, not all of them. The sample has 210,000 or so clones, around 94% seen once. The input for sequencing was peripheral blood, taken 28 days after the second dose of the MenACWY control vaccine. Receptor source: an adult who received the MenACWY meningococcal vaccine as a control.

This clone is a singleton in its sample. The chain joins TRBV28 to TRBJ2-7; no clear D. This CDR3 has 14 residues. CDR1 MDHEN and CDR2 SYDVKM come from the germline V gene. The V and J ends lost 6 bases and 1 base respectively, with 13 bases between them. CDR3 loop: CASSPSDRSYEQYF. Here the CDR3 DNA reads TGTGCCAGCAGCCCTTCGGACCGATCCTACGAGCAGTACTTC.

The chain joins TRBV4-1 to TRBJ1-6; D gene ambiguous. The V gene lost 1 base and the J gene lost 9 bases, with 13 bases spanning the gap. Per the germline V gene, CDR1 is MGHRA and CDR2 is YSYEKL. The CDR3 runs to 15 residues. CDR3 bases: TGCGCCAGCAGCCAAGTACCCCGGACTCCTTCACCCCTCCACTTT. It yields the protein CASSQVPRTPSPLHF.

The chain links TRBV6-5 to TRBJ1-6; no clear D gene. This CDR3 spans 15 amino acids. The V end lost 2 bases, the J end lost 0 bases, and 5 bases lay between the germline ends. CDR1 and CDR2 from the germline V gene are MNHEY and SVGAGI. As DNA, the CDR3 is TGTGCCAGCAGTTACGGGAGCTCCTATAATTCACCCCTCCACTTT. Protein sequence: CASSYGSSYNSPLHF.

The rearrangement uses TRBV5-4 and TRBJ2-7; D is uncertain. The CDR3 consists of 14 residues. CDR1 is SGHNT and CDR2 is YYREEE in the germline V gene (reference sequence). Between the trimmed V and J ends, which lost 2 bases and 2 bases, there was a span of 11 bases. CDR3 DNA sequence: TGTGCCAGCAGCTTCCGGTCAGAACCCTACGAGCAGTACTTC. Translation gives CASSFRSEPYEQYF.

This chain joins TRBV7-2 and TRBJ1-1; a possible D gene is TRBD1 (6 bases). The germline V and J ends were trimmed by 1 base and 5 bases, with 17 bases remaining between them. CDR3 length: 16 amino acids. The germline CDR1 and CDR2 sequences are SGHTA and FQGNSA. The CDR3 loop reads CASSLEGRGLGTEAFF. The CDR3 bases are TGTGCCAGCAGCTTAGAAGGTAGGGGGTTGGGGACTGAAGCTTTCTTT.

The chain recombines TRBV5-1 with TRBJ2-2; 9 bases align to TRBD1. V gave up 5 bases and J gave up 6 bases; unmatched junction bases: 8. This CDR3 is 15 amino acids long. Germline-derived CDR1 and CDR2 are SGHRS and YFSETQ. CDR3 DNA: TGCGCCAGCAGGACCGGGACAGGGAATCCCGGGGAGCTGTTTTTT. Protein product: CASRTGTGNPGELFF. Looking up the rest from reference TRBV5-1 and TRBJ2-2 gives the full variable domain: KAGVTQTPRYLIKTRGQQVTLSCSPISGHRSVSWYQQTPGQGLQFLFEYFSETQRNKGNFPGRFSGRQFSNSRSEMNVSTLELGDSALYLCASRTGTGNPGELFFGEGSRLTVL.

V and J are TRBV3-1 (or the pseudogene TRBV3-2) and TRBJ2-3; 7 bases align to TRBD2. Germline CDR1 and CDR2: LGHDT and YNNKEL (reference sequence). CDR3 length: 13 residues. With V trimmed by 4 bases and J by 4 bases, 2 bases remained unmatched. CDR3 DNA: TGTGCCAGCAGCCCCGCGGGGGCAGATACGCAGTATTTT. This gives the protein CASSPAGADTQYF.

CDR3: CAVGGNNEQFF. CDR3 in DNA: TGTGCCGTCGGGGGGAACAATGAGCAGTTCTTC. The V gene is TRBV6-5, the J gene TRBJ2-1; 7 positions agree with TRBD2. Germline CDR1 MNHEY, CDR2 SVGAGI. CDR3 size: 11 residues. Trimming at V came to 11 bases and at J to 5 bases, leaving 3 bases not matched to a gene.

The chain is built from TRBV28 and TRBJ1-2; D is unclear. Germline CDR1 MDHEN, CDR2 SYDVKM. The length of the CDR3 is 13 residues. With 0 bases removed from V and 8 bases from J, the gap between germline ends came to 10 bases. The CDR3, as DNA: TGTGCCAGCAGTTTATGGGGTACCTTAGGCTACACCTTC. It codes for CASSLWGTLGYTF.

In DNA form, the CDR3 reads TGTGCCAGCACCCCCCTAGCGGTTACCACCGGGGAGCTGTTTTTT. Protein: CASTPLAVTTGELFF. The chain combines TRBV2 with TRBJ2-2, with 7 bases matching TRBD2. The CDR3 spans 15 residues. Germline lookup yields CDR1 SNHLY and CDR2 FYNNEI. V lost 7 bases to trimming and J lost 4 bases; unmatched junction nucleotides: 9.

The chain carries TRBV19 and TRBJ2-2; weak D call: TRBD1 (7 bases). Trimming shortened V by 6 bases and J by 5 bases, and 16 bases separated the two germline ends. The length of the CDR3 is 15 residues. Germline loops: CDR1 LNHDA, CDR2 SQIVND (reference sequence). The CDR3: CASRYPGGSTGELFF. The CDR3 bases are TGTGCCAGTAGATACCCAGGGGGGTCAACCGGGGAGCTGTTTTTT. Drawing the rest from reference TRBV19 and TRBJ2-2, the complete variable domain is DGGITQSPKYLFRKEGQNVTLSCEQNLNHDAMYWYRQDPGQGLRLIYYSQIVNDFQKGDIAEGYSVSREKKESFPLTVTSAQKNPTAFYLCASRYPGGSTGELFFGEGSRLTVL.

This sequence joins TRBV4-3 and TRBJ2-2; D call uncertain. CDR1 is LGHNA, CDR2 YSLEER, per germline. Trimming stripped 1 base from V and 6 bases from J, with 9 bases between. The length of the CDR3 is 14 residues. The CDR3 sequence: CASSQARHPGELFF. The CDR3 region has the DNA TGCGCCAGCAGCCAAGCACGACATCCCGGGGAGCTGTTTTTT.

The CDR3 spells CATSRQLNQPQHF. CDR3 nucleotides: TGTGCCACGTCCCGACAGCTTAATCAGCCCCAGCATTTT. V usage is TRBV2 and J usage is TRBJ1-5, with D perhaps TRBD1 (5 bases). The germline V and J ends were trimmed by 10 bases and 4 bases, with 14 bases remaining between them. CDR3 length: 13 residues. Germline CDR1 reads SNHLY; CDR2 reads FYNNEI.

This clone was observed a single time. The CDR3 DNA reads as TGTGCCAGCAGTACGGGACAGGGTTATGAAAAACTGTTTTTT. The encoded protein is CASSTGQGYEKLFF. This chain links TRBV7-9 with TRBJ1-4, with TRBD1 matching over 9 bases. Per germline, CDR1 SEHNR and CDR2 FQNEAQ (reference sequence). The CDR3 runs to 14 residues. Losses at the gene ends were 6 bases for V and 6 bases for J; bases not matched to a gene: 5.

J is TRBJ1-5 and V is TRBV6-1, with D maybe TRBD1 (6 bases). Trimming took off 4 bases at V and 5 bases at J, with 18 bases between the two ends. Germline CDR1 is MNHNS and CDR2 is SASEGT. The CDR3 is 16 amino acids. CDR3 amino acids: CASSGGTGRGDQPQHF. Written as DNA, the CDR3 is TGTGCCAGCAGTGGGGGTACAGGGCGGGGGGATCAGCCCCAGCATTTT.

The J gene is TRBJ2-1, the V gene TRBV7-9; D uncertain. The CDR3 extends over 13 amino acids. The V end lost 2 bases, the J end lost 8 bases, and 10 bases lay between the germline ends. The germline CDR1 and CDR2 sequences are SEHNR and FQNEAQ (reference sequence). This CDR3 reads CASSLSPAYEQFF. The CDR3 bases are TGTGCCAGCAGCTTATCACCAGCCTATGAGCAGTTCTTC. Using reference TRBV7-9 and TRBJ2-1 for the parts outside the CDR3, the full variable domain is DTGVSQNPRHKITKRGQNVTFRCDPISEHNRLYWYRQTLGQGPEFLTYFQNEAQLEKSRLLSDRFSAERPKGSFSTLEIQRTEQGDSAMYLCASSLSPAYEQFFGPGTRLTVL.

The rearrangement links TRBV28 to TRBJ1-2, with D possibly being TRBD1 (6 bases). The germline gives CDR1 MDHEN, CDR2 SYDVKM. Trimming shortened V by 5 bases and J by 4 bases, and 8 bases separated the two germline ends. The CDR3 sequence is 12 residues long. In DNA, the CDR3 is TGTGCCAGCAGTGCGGACAGCTATGGCTACACCTTC. Translation: CASSADSYGYTF.

This clone was recorded only once. The rearrangement links TRBV30 to TRBJ1-1, with TRBD1 as a possible D gene (5 bases). In germline, CDR1 is GTSNPN, CDR2 SVGIG (reference sequence). The length of the CDR3 is 13 residues. The ends were cut back, 4 bases at V and 2 bases at J, with 11 bases in the middle. The DNA for the CDR3 is TGTGCCTGGATGGGGACGGTTAACACTGAAGCTTTCTTT. This translates into CAWMGTVNTEAFF.

The chain couples TRBV10-3 to TRBJ1-3; D is uncertain. CDR3 length: 15 amino acids. CDR1 is ENHRY, CDR2 SYGVKD, per germline. V gave up 2 bases and J gave up 0 bases, with 8 bases separating them. CDR3 region: CAISESTYSGNTIYF. In DNA, the CDR3 is TGTGCCATCAGTGAGAGTACGTACTCTGGAAACACCATATATTTT.

The chain links TRBV5-4 to TRBJ2-3; 14 bases match TRBD2. Germline-derived CDR1 and CDR2 are SGHNT and YYREEE (reference sequence). V shed 4 bases and J 4 bases; nucleotides not matched to a gene: 11. The CDR3 spans 18 residues. The CDR3 is CASSPKGLAGGTPDTQYF. Written as DNA, the CDR3 is TGTGCCAGCAGCCCGAAAGGACTAGCGGGGGGAACGCCAGATACGCAGTATTTT.

This sequence joins TRBV19 and TRBJ1-2; D is unresolved. The CDR3 loop spans 12 amino acids. Germline CDR1 is LNHDA and CDR2 is SQIVND (reference sequence). Trimming shortened V by 7 bases and J by 6 bases, and 12 bases separated the two germline ends. The CDR3 nucleotides are TGTGCCAGTACCACAACAGCCAATGGCTACACCTTC. Its translation is CASTTTANGYTF.

The chain uses TRBV6-5 and TRBJ1-5, with D perhaps matching TRBD1 (5 bases). The CDR3 is 15 amino acids. The germline V gene has CDR1 MNHEY and CDR2 SVGAGI. V was clipped by 6 bases and J by 4 bases, with 16 bases between them. The CDR3 sequence: CASRSPGRANQPQHF. DNA of the CDR3: TGTGCCAGCAGGTCACCGGGACGGGCGAATCAGCCCCAGCATTTT.

V usage is TRBV13 and J usage is TRBJ2-7; a possible D gene is TRBD1 (6 bases). The length of the CDR3 is 14 residues. V lost 4 bases and J 5 bases, leaving 15 bases between the germline ends. The germline gives CDR1 PRHDT, CDR2 FYEKMQ (reference sequence). In nucleotides, the CDR3 is TGTGCCAGCAGCTCCAGGGGCCATACCGACGAGCAGTACTTC. Translating it yields CASSSRGHTDEQYF.

This chain uses TRBV15 with TRBJ1-4; 8 nucleotides align to TRBD1. Germline lookup yields CDR1 LNHNV and CDR2 YYDKDF (reference sequence). The CDR3 runs to 20 residues. Trimming cost V 0 bases and J 1 base; bases outside gene matches: 13. Here the CDR3 DNA reads TGTGCCACCAGCAGAGATACCCTCCGACAGGGGAGGAGAACTAATGAAAAACTGTTTTTT. Protein: CATSRDTLRQGRRTNEKLFF.

The rearrangement uses TRBV3-1 (or the pseudogene TRBV3-2) and TRBJ1-2; TRBD1 matches 8 bases. The J segment lost 5 bases and the V segment lost 0 bases, leaving 2 bases of the junction unmatched. CDR1 is LGHDT, CDR2 YNNKEL, per germline (reference sequence). The CDR3 has 14 amino acids. CDR3 bases: TGTGCCAGCAGCCAAGAACAGGGGGGATATGGCTACACCTTC. This codes for CASSQEQGGYGYTF.

The chain has TRBV28 and TRBJ1-1; D may be TRBD1 (5 bases). This CDR3 has 13 residues. V lost 7 bases and J lost 7, with 16 bases in between. Looked up from germline, CDR1 is MDHEN and CDR2 is SYDVKM. DNA for the CDR3: TGTGCCAGCAAACCCAGGGAGCCGCTTGAAGCTTTCTTT. It is translated as CASKPREPLEAFF.

The chain links TRBV27 to TRBJ2-7, with D possibly TRBD1 on 6 matching bases. Germline CDR1 MNHEY, CDR2 SMNVEV (reference sequence). This CDR3 has 16 residues. V lost 0 bases and J lost 2, with 14 bases in between. This CDR3 reads CASSLSDGTLPYEQYF. CDR3 nucleotide sequence: TGTGCCAGCAGTTTATCTGACGGGACACTTCCCTACGAGCAGTACTTC.

V and J are TRBV2 and TRBJ2-1; a possible D gene is TRBD2 (7 bases). Germline loops: CDR1 SNHLY, CDR2 FYNNEI. Trimming pared 6 bases from V and 6 bases from J, leaving 9 bases between. The CDR3 spans 12 residues. CDR3: CASRGGRNEQFF. CDR3 in DNA: TGTGCCAGCAGGGGGGGGCGCAATGAGCAGTTCTTC.

CDR3 DNA: TGTGCCAGCAGTCCGGGCGGGGGGTTCCAAGAGACCCAGTACTTC. Protein product: CASSPGGGFQETQYF. The rearrangement joins TRBV3-1 (or the pseudogene TRBV3-2) to TRBJ2-5; 8 bases line up with TRBD2. In germline, CDR1 is LGHDT, CDR2 YNNKEL (reference sequence). The CDR3 extends over 15 amino acids. V lost 6 bases to trimming and J lost 1 base; unmatched junction nucleotides: 7.